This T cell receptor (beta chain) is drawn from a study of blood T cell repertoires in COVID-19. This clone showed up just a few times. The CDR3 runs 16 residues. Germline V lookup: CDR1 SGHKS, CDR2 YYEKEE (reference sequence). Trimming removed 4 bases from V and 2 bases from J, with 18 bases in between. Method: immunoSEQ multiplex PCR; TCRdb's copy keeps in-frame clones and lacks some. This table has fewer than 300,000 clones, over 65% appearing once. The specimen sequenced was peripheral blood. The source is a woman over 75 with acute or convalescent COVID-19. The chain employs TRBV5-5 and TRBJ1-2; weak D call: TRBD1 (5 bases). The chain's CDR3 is CASSTEPFAGNYGYTF. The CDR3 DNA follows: TGTGCCAGCAGCACCGAGCCGTTTGCAGGGAACTATGGCTACACCTTC.